Listed here are 32 T cell receptor beta chains from one sample, sequenced in a study of blood T cell repertoires in COVID-19. The method was immunoSEQ multiplex PCR; TCRdb's version includes in-frame clones alone and lacks a portion of them. The table has 15,000 to 20,000 clones, 91% seen once; the top ten hold around 7.2%. Sequenced input: peripheral blood. Receptors were obtained from a human donor in a cohort sampled during active COVID-19.

The gene calls are TRBV5-1 and TRBJ2-1; 7 nucleotides align to TRBD1. Per the germline V gene, CDR1 is SGHRS and CDR2 is YFSETQ. The CDR3 is 15 amino acids. V trimming: 4 bases; J trimming: 1 base; junction bases outside the gene matches: 5. The CDR3, as DNA: TGCGCCAGCAGCACGACAGGGAGTTCCTACAATGAGCAGTTCTTC. It specifies CASSTTGSSYNEQFF. The full variable domain, its missing parts supplied by reference TRBV5-1 and TRBJ2-1, is KAGVTQTPRYLIKTRGQQVTLSCSPISGHRSVSWYQQTPGQGLQFLFEYFSETQRNKGNFPGRFSGRQFSNSRSEMNVSTLELGDSALYLCASSTTGSSYNEQFFGPGTRLTVL.

The chain uses TRBV19 and TRBJ1-5; 8 nucleotides align to TRBD1. The J segment lost 3 bases and the V segment lost 3 bases, leaving 7 bases of the junction unmatched. The germline V gene encodes CDR1 LNHDA and CDR2 SQIVND (reference sequence). This CDR3 is built from 16 residues. CDR3 protein: CASSIGAGQDNQPQHF. The CDR3 nucleotides read TGTGCCAGTAGTATCGGGGCGGGACAGGACAATCAGCCCCAGCATTTT.

The chain combines TRBV6-6 with TRBJ2-3, with TRBD2 matching over 8 bases. The CDR3 contains 15 residues. V gave up 7 bases and J gave up 6 bases; unmatched junction bases: 12. Germline loops: CDR1 MNHNY, CDR2 SVGAGI (reference sequence). The CDR3 spells CASIYGVAGTDTQYF. CDR3 nucleotide sequence: TGTGCCAGCATCTACGGGGTAGCGGGAACCGATACGCAGTATTTT.

The chain is built from TRBV5-6 and TRBJ1-5; 7 nucleotides align to TRBD1. V shed 4 bases and J 1 base; nucleotides not matched to a gene: 11. The length of the CDR3 is 17 residues. Germline assignment: CDR1 SGHDT and CDR2 YYEEEE. This chain's CDR3 is CASSPWGPGQSNQPQHF. CDR3 coding DNA: TGTGCCAGCAGCCCCTGGGGGCCGGGACAGAGCAATCAGCCCCAGCATTTT.

This chain uses TRBV9 with TRBJ2-5; 8 nucleotides align to TRBD1. This CDR3 contains 14 residues. Germline CDR1 is SGDLS and CDR2 is YYNGEE. Trimming removed 4 bases from V and 3 bases from J; junction bases left unmatched: 5. The CDR3: CASSPRTGKETQYF. The CDR3, as DNA: TGTGCCAGCAGCCCGCGGACAGGGAAAGAGACCCAGTACTTC.

This sequence joins TRBV20-1 and TRBJ2-3; TRBD2 agrees at 11 bases. Germline V gives CDR1 DFQATT, CDR2 SNEGSKA (reference sequence). The V and J ends lost 3 bases and 5 bases, in that order; junction bases with no gene match: 7. The CDR3 runs 15 residues. This chain's CDR3 is CSASKLAGVGDTQYF. The CDR3 bases are TGCAGTGCTAGTAAACTAGCGGGAGTGGGAGATACGCAGTATTTT.

The chain uses TRBV5-1 and TRBJ1-2, with 7 bases aligning to TRBD1. This CDR3 has 14 residues. With V trimmed by 3 bases and J by 2 bases, 4 bases remained unmatched. CDR1 and CDR2 from the germline V gene are SGHRS and YFSETQ. CDR3 DNA sequence: TGCGCCAGCAGCTCTACAGGGGAGAACTATGGCTACACCTTC. It yields the protein CASSSTGENYGYTF.

The V and J genes are TRBV18 and TRBJ2-7; TRBD1 matches at 9 bases. V shed 4 bases and J 3 bases; nucleotides not matched to a gene: 10. Germline CDR1 is KGHSH and CDR2 is LQKENI. The CDR3 is made up of 16 amino acids. CDR3 nucleotides: TGTGCCAGCTCACAGTCCGGGACAGGGTTTTTCTACGAGCAGTACTTC. Its translation is CASSQSGTGFFYEQYF. The variable domain in full, completed from reference TRBV18 and TRBJ2-7, reads NAGVMQNPRHLVRRRGQEARLRCSPMKGHSHVYWYRQLPEEGLKFMVYLQKENIIDESGMPKERFSAEFPKEGPSILRIQQVVRGDSAAYFCASSQSGTGFFYEQYFGPGTRLTVT.

The rearrangement uses TRBV2 and TRBJ1-6, with TRBD1 identical over 7 bases. Germline CDR1 and CDR2: SNHLY and FYNNEI. The CDR3 length is 17 residues. Trimming took 7 bases from V and 7 from J; bases not matched to a gene: 16. In nucleotides, the CDR3 is TGTGCCAGCATCGAAGGGGGCCTGGGGAAATTAAATTCACCCCTCCACTTT. It codes for CASIEGGLGKLNSPLHF.

The rearrangement links TRBV20-1 to TRBJ1-6, with 10 bases lining up with TRBD1. CDR3 length: 15 amino acids. Germline-derived CDR1 and CDR2 are DFQATT and SNEGSKA (reference sequence). J lost 10 bases, V lost 3 bases, and 9 bases had no gene match. CDR3 in DNA: TGCAGTGCTAGTTACGGGGACAGGGGTTACTCACCCCTCCACTTT. Protein: CSASYGDRGYSPLHF.

V usage is TRBV6-5 and J usage is TRBJ2-2, with TRBD1 matching over 7 bases. Germline CDR1 and CDR2: MNHEY and SVGAGI. J was trimmed by 5 bases and V by 7 bases; bases with no gene match: 10. This CDR3 is 15 amino acids long. The CDR3 DNA sequence: TGTGCCAGCAACCCCATGCCAGGGGGTACCGGGGAGCTGTTTTTT. It translates to CASNPMPGGTGELFF.

The V call is TRBV2, the J call TRBJ1-1, with 8 bases lining up with TRBD1. Losses at the gene ends were 8 bases for V and 7 bases for J; bases not matched to a gene: 15. Germline V CDR1 and CDR2: SNHLY, FYNNEI. This CDR3 is 15 amino acids long. CDR3 DNA: TGTGCCAGCGGAGTACCGGGACAGGCGAGAAATGAAGCTTTCTTT. Translated, it gives CASGVPGQARNEAFF.

This clone has just one count. The chain combines TRBV3-1 (or the pseudogene TRBV3-2) with TRBJ1-3, with D unresolved. This CDR3 is built from 13 residues. Deletions cut 11 bases from V and 4 bases from J, with 15 bases between. The germline CDR1 and CDR2 sequences are LGHDT and YNNKEL (reference sequence). The DNA of the CDR3 is TGTGCCTCTTATAAGGCAGGAGGAAACACCATATATTTT. This sequence encodes CASYKAGGNTIYF.

The genes are TRBV2 and TRBJ2-3; 7 bases align to TRBD2. With V trimmed by 7 bases and J by 2 bases, 3 bases remained unmatched. Germline loops: CDR1 SNHLY, CDR2 FYNNEI. The CDR3 covers 13 residues. DNA for the CDR3: TGTGCCAGCAACCTAGCGGTCACAGATACGCAGTATTTT. This gives the protein CASNLAVTDTQYF. Full variable domain (rest looked up from reference TRBV2 and TRBJ2-3): EPEVTQTPSHQVTQMGQEVILRCVPISNHLYFYWYRQILGQKVEFLVSFYNNEISEKSEIFDDQFSVERPDGSNFTLKIRSTKLEDSAMYFCASNLAVTDTQYFGPGTRLTVL.

The chain is built from TRBV29-1 and TRBJ1-1; 7 bases are shared with TRBD1. The CDR3 is 15 residues long. Losses at the gene ends were 0 bases for V and 0 bases for J; bases not matched to a gene: 4. Germline CDR1 reads SQVTM; CDR2 reads ANQGSEA. The CDR3 loop reads CSVEEGQFMNTEAFF. For the CDR3, the DNA is TGCAGCGTTGAAGAGGGACAGTTCATGAACACTGAAGCTTTCTTT.

The chain combines TRBV27 with TRBJ1-5; 8 bases are shared with TRBD1. This CDR3 has 15 residues. V lost 5 bases to trimming and J lost 7 bases; unmatched junction nucleotides: 10. CDR1 is MNHEY, CDR2 SMNVEV, per germline (reference sequence). DNA of the CDR3: TGTGCCAGCAGTGAACGGACAGGGACAAGGCAGCCCCAGCATTTT. Its translation: CASSERTGTRQPQHF.

The rearrangement uses TRBV29-1 and TRBJ1-3; perhaps TRBD1 as D (5 bases). The V gene lost 5 bases and the J gene lost 2 bases, with 10 bases spanning the gap. CDR3 length equals 13 residues. From germline, CDR1 is SQVTM and CDR2 ANQGSEA. This CDR3 reads CSVKWGAGNTIYF. The CDR3 DNA reads TGCAGCGTTAAATGGGGGGCTGGAAACACCATATATTTT.

The rearrangement uses TRBV10-3 and TRBJ2-4, with 13 bases that match TRBD2. V shed 10 bases, J shed 4 bases, and the junction held 10 bases outside the gene matches. The length of the CDR3 is 16 residues. Germline CDR1 is ENHRY and CDR2 is SYGVKD. The CDR3 sequence: CATRETSGRSKNIQYF. The DNA for the CDR3 is TGTGCCACCCGGGAGACTAGCGGGAGGTCTAAAAACATTCAGTACTTC.

The chain couples TRBV14 to TRBJ1-1, with 7 bases matching TRBD1. CDR3 length equals 13 residues. Germline V CDR1 and CDR2: SGHDN, FVKESK. Trimming at V came to 4 bases and at J to 4 bases, leaving 3 bases not matched to a gene. The CDR3 sequence is CASSLGQITEAFF. DNA for the CDR3: TGTGCCAGCAGCCTGGGACAGATCACTGAAGCTTTCTTT.

V and J are TRBV28 and TRBJ2-7; possibly TRBD1 for D (6 bases). Trimming pared 9 bases from V and 6 bases from J, leaving 9 bases between. Germline CDR1 MDHEN, CDR2 SYDVKM. The CDR3 loop spans 10 amino acids. CDR3 residues: CASSRGEQYF. CDR3 DNA sequence: TGTGCCAGTTCCAGGGGCGAGCAGTACTTC.

This clone was counted once. The rearrangement uses TRBV7-8 and TRBJ1-3; D is perhaps TRBD1 (5 bases). CDR1 and CDR2 from the germline V gene are SGHVS and FQNEAQ. This CDR3 has 17 residues. Trimming removed 0 bases at V and 0 bases at J, with 12 bases between. Written as DNA, the CDR3 is TGTGCCAGCAGCTTAGCGGGAAGGGGATCCTCTGGAAACACCATATATTTT. Translation gives CASSLAGRGSSGNTIYF. Looking up the rest from reference TRBV7-8 and TRBJ1-3 gives the full variable domain: GAGVSQSPRYKVAKRGQDVALRCDPISGHVSLFWYQQALGQGPEFLTYFQNEAQLDKSGLPSDRFFAERPEGSVSTLKIQRTQQEDSAVYLCASSLAGRGSSGNTIYFGEGSWLTVV.

CDR3 region: CASSKTTGGPGTEAFF. The CDR3 region has the DNA TGTGCCAGCAGCAAAACGACAGGGGGCCCGGGCACTGAAGCTTTCTTT. The genes are TRBV6-6 and TRBJ1-1, with TRBD1 matching over 10 bases. V lost 6 bases, J lost 4 bases, and 11 bases stayed unmatched. Germline V CDR1 and CDR2: MNHNY, SVGAGI (reference sequence). This CDR3 spans 16 amino acids.

The rearrangement links TRBV15 to TRBJ2-5; D is perhaps TRBD1 (6 bases). The CDR3 covers 19 residues. The V gene's germline CDR1 is LNHNV and CDR2 YYDKDF (reference sequence). V dropped 5 bases and J dropped 1 base, with 26 bases sitting between them. In DNA form, the CDR3 reads TGTGCCACCAGCCGAAGAGGTATACCGGGACAAACGTTCCAAGAGACCCAGTACTTC. This translates into CATSRRGIPGQTFQETQYF. Full variable domain (remainder filled in from reference TRBV15 and TRBJ2-5): DAMVIQNPRYQVTQFGKPVTLSCSQTLNHNVMYWYQQKSSQAPKLLFHYYDKDFNNEADTPDNFQSRRPNTSFCFLDIRSPGLGDTAMYLCATSRRGIPGQTFQETQYFGPGTRLLVL.

The chain links TRBV3-1 (or the pseudogene TRBV3-2) to TRBJ1-2, with a weak D call TRBD1 (5 bases). The CDR3 is made up of 14 amino acids. V was cut by 1 base and J by 3 bases, with 9 bases left in between. CDR1 is LGHDT and CDR2 is YNNKEL in the germline V gene (reference sequence). This CDR3 reads CASSQATGYYGYTF. The CDR3 DNA reads TGTGCCAGCAGCCAAGCAACAGGTTACTATGGCTACACCTTC.

The V call is TRBV5-5, the J call TRBJ2-2, with D perhaps TRBD2 (5 bases). V was cut by 6 bases and J by 0 bases, with 18 bases left in between. The CDR3 has 17 residues. Germline values: CDR1 SGHKS, CDR2 YYEKEE (reference sequence). CDR3 region: CASKAWTFSSNTGELFF. CDR3 coding DNA: TGTGCCAGCAAAGCTTGGACTTTTTCATCGAACACCGGGGAGCTGTTTTTT. Full variable domain (missing parts from reference TRBV5-5 and TRBJ2-2): DAGVTQSPTHLIKTRGQQVTLRCSPISGHKSVSWYQQVLGQGPQFIFQYYEKEERGRGNFPDRFSARQFPNYSSELNVNALLLGDSALYLCASKAWTFSSNTGELFFGEGSRLTVL.

The chain uses TRBV10-2 and TRBJ2-1; 8 bases agree with TRBD2. CDR1 and CDR2 (germline): WSHSY, SAAADI. V lost 7 bases, J lost 4 bases, and 6 bases stayed unmatched. The CDR3 covers 14 residues. The CDR3 DNA reads as TGCGCCAGCAACGAGCGGGGGACTTACAATGAGCAGTTCTTC. It encodes CASNERGTYNEQFF.

The chain is built from TRBV25-1 and TRBJ2-2; 8 nucleotides agree with TRBD1. The CDR3 covers 14 residues. The junction had 4 bases not matched to a gene; V was cut back by 5 bases and J by 5 bases. Germline CDR1 and CDR2: MGHDK and SYGVNS. The CDR3, as DNA: TGTGCCAGCAGTTTACAGGGGGGAACCGGGGAGCTGTTTTTT. Translated, it gives CASSLQGGTGELFF.

The genes are TRBV7-8 and TRBJ2-1, with D unresolved. The CDR3 extends over 16 amino acids. V lost 5 bases and J lost 10, with 24 bases in between. Germline CDR1 SGHVS, CDR2 FQNEAQ. CDR3 in amino acids: CASSPIATLLSPEQFF. CDR3 nucleotides: TGTGCCAGCAGCCCCATCGCTACGCTCCTAAGCCCGGAGCAGTTCTTC.

In this sample, this clone turned up once. The V call is TRBV3-1 (or the pseudogene TRBV3-2), the J call TRBJ2-1; 14 positions match TRBD2. The CDR3 covers 16 residues. Germline V gives CDR1 LGHDT, CDR2 YNNKEL (reference sequence). V shed 3 bases and J 7 bases; nucleotides not matched to a gene: 5. The CDR3 protein is CASSQGTSGRRNEQFF. The CDR3 DNA reads TGTGCCAGCAGCCAGGGGACTAGCGGGAGACGGAATGAGCAGTTCTTC.

The chain links TRBV6-5 to TRBJ2-7, with TRBD1 matching over 7 bases. The CDR3 spans 15 residues. Looked up from germline, CDR1 is MNHEY and CDR2 is SVGAGI. V lost 6 bases, J lost 1 base, and 9 bases stayed unmatched. DNA of the CDR3: TGTGCCAGCAGGGGTACGGGACAGAGATCCTACGAGCAGTACTTC. This gives the protein CASRGTGQRSYEQYF.

The chain is built from TRBV19 and TRBJ2-5; 8 bases map to TRBD1. CDR1 and CDR2 (germline): LNHDA, SQIVND (reference sequence). The CDR3 runs 16 residues. V shed 4 bases, J shed 3 bases, and the junction held 10 bases outside the gene matches. Here the CDR3 DNA reads TGTGCCAGTAGTAGATCAGGGGGCCAAATAAAAGAGACCCAGTACTTC. Translated, it gives CASSRSGGQIKETQYF.

V and J are TRBV10-3 and TRBJ2-5; TRBD2 is a possible D gene (5 bases). V dropped 5 bases and J dropped 4 bases, with 14 bases sitting between them. The germline gives CDR1 ENHRY, CDR2 SYGVKD. The length of the CDR3 is 14 residues. The CDR3 DNA is TGTGCCATCAGTTCACCCGGGGATGGAGAGACCCAGTACTTC. Translated, it gives CAISSPGDGETQYF.